This passage covers 12 T cell receptor beta chains from one sample sequenced in a study of T cells in Graves' hyperthyroidism and ophthalmopathy. TCR beta CDR3 regions were amplified from RNA transcripts. The HTBI set primed first-round TCR CDR3 RT-PCR. MiXCR, applied by TCRdb to the multiplex PCR reads, yields one record per CDR3 protein. The sample yields roughly 420,000 distinct CDR3 sequences, around 16% seen once. Sequenced input: blood. The receptor set was obtained from a woman aged 18-29 years with Graves' hyperthyroidism.

At least ten counts were recorded for this clonotype. The genes are TRBV5-1 and TRBJ2-1, with 7 bases that match TRBD1. CDR1 and CDR2 from the germline V gene are SGHRS and YFSETQ. The CDR3 is made up of 16 amino acids. V dropped 7 bases and J dropped 0; count of bases not matched to a gene: 10. The CDR3 DNA reads TGCGCCAGCGGGACAGCCGGACCCAGCTCCTACAATGAGCAGTTCTTC. It specifies CASGTAGPSSYNEQFF.

This clonotype was seen a handful of times. The V call is TRBV14, the J call TRBJ2-2; 7 bases are shared with TRBD1. J was trimmed by 6 bases and V by 1 base; bases with no gene match: 2. Germline V lookup: CDR1 SGHDN, CDR2 FVKESK. This CDR3 is built from 14 residues. CDR3 sequence reads: CASSQVTGAGELFF. CDR3 coding DNA: TGTGCCAGCAGCCAAGTCACAGGGGCCGGGGAGCTGTTTTTT.

This chain connects TRBV29-1 to TRBJ2-7, with 8 bases identical to TRBD1. From germline, CDR1 is SQVTM and CDR2 ANQGSEA. This CDR3 spans 14 amino acids. V lost 5 bases and J lost 0; bases outside the gene matches: 6. CDR3 residues: CSVIRQGSSYEQYF. As DNA, the CDR3 is TGCAGCGTTATCAGACAGGGGAGCTCCTACGAGCAGTACTTC.

The table lists this clonotype with many counts. The rearrangement links TRBV6-1 to TRBJ2-2, with a possible D match to TRBD1 (7 bases). Trimming cost V 7 bases and J 6 bases, with 15 bases left between them. Germline CDR1 is MNHNS and CDR2 is SASEGT. CDR3 length equals 14 residues. The CDR3 sequence: CASNPRGVAGELFF. The CDR3 DNA is TGTGCCAGCAATCCCAGGGGGGTAGCCGGGGAGCTGTTTTTT.

The table lists this clonotype with a few counts. This chain connects TRBV9 to TRBJ2-1; D may be TRBD1 (5 bases). Deletions cut 2 bases from V and 9 bases from J, with 24 bases between. Per germline, CDR1 SGDLS and CDR2 YYNGEE. The CDR3 is 17 residues long. CDR3 sequence (DNA): TGTGCCAGCAGCGTTGACCGAGCTCGACCGGGTAGGGGTGAGCAGTTCTTC. Amino acid sequence: CASSVDRARPGRGEQFF.

This clonotype was observed many times. In DNA form, the CDR3 reads TGTGCCAGCAGCCAAGTGTGGGACAAGTCAACCTACGAGCAGTACTTC. Translated, it gives CASSQVWDKSTYEQYF. V usage is TRBV3-1 and J usage is TRBJ2-7; perhaps TRBD1 as D (6 bases). Germline CDR1 is LGHDT and CDR2 is YNNKEL (reference sequence). Trimming pared 1 base from V and 2 bases from J, leaving 15 bases between. CDR3 size: 16 residues.

This clonotype occurred many times. This rearrangement joins TRBV6-1 to TRBJ1-4; D not resolved. This CDR3 contains 13 residues. The V gene lost 6 bases and the J gene lost 0 bases, with 5 bases spanning the gap. The germline CDR1 and CDR2 sequences are MNHNS and SASEGT. The CDR3 loop is CASRPATNEKLFF. CDR3 sequence (DNA): TGTGCCAGCAGGCCTGCAACTAATGAAAAACTGTTTTTT.

This clonotype was detected only a few times. The chain links TRBV2 to TRBJ1-5, with 8 bases fitting TRBD1. The V gene's germline CDR1 is SNHLY and CDR2 FYNNEI. J gave up 5 bases and V 3 bases, and 3 bases lay outside the gene matches. The CDR3 has 14 amino acids. The CDR3, as DNA: TGTGCCAGCAGTGACGGACAGGGTTATCAGCCCCAGCATTTT. Protein product: CASSDGQGYQPQHF.

This clonotype has at least ten counts. This chain connects TRBV7-9 to TRBJ1-1; 8 bases align to TRBD1. This CDR3 is 15 amino acids long. Germline lookup yields CDR1 SEHNR and CDR2 FQNEAQ (reference sequence). Losses at the gene ends were 5 bases for V and 4 bases for J; bases not matched to a gene: 9. CDR3 sequence (DNA): TGTGCCAGCAGCACCCAGGGGGCCCGGTCCACTGAAGCTTTCTTT. It is translated as CASSTQGARSTEAFF.

This clonotype was observed at least ten times. The V call is TRBV6-2 or TRBV6-3, the J call TRBJ2-7, with D perhaps matching TRBD2 (5 bases). The germline V and J ends were trimmed by 8 bases and 7 bases, with 27 bases remaining between them. CDR1 is MNHEY and CDR2 is SVGEGT in the germline V gene. The length of the CDR3 is 16 residues. DNA of the CDR3: TGTGCCAGCGGTCGGTGGATGCCTTCGGCGGGTGGGGAGCAGTACTTC. This sequence encodes CASGRWMPSAGGEQYF.

In its sample, this clonotype was seen many times. The chain combines TRBV12-3 or TRBV12-4 with TRBJ1-1, with D possibly matching TRBD1 (5 bases). The CDR3 is made up of 14 amino acids. Deletions cut 3 bases from V and 0 bases from J, with 8 bases between. CDR3: CASSLGPMNTEAFF. The CDR3 nucleotides read TGTGCCAGCAGTTTGGGACCGATGAACACTGAAGCTTTCTTT.

There are many counts of this clonotype. The chain carries TRBV2 and TRBJ2-3; 9 bases match TRBD1. Per the germline V gene, CDR1 is SNHLY and CDR2 is FYNNEI. The V and J ends lost 5 bases and 3 bases, in that order; junction bases with no gene match: 6. The CDR3 extends over 15 amino acids. The CDR3 loop is CASSRDRGSTDTQYF. In nucleotides, the CDR3 is TGTGCCAGCAGTCGAGACAGGGGGAGTACAGATACGCAGTATTTT.